One sample yielded the 10 T cell receptor beta chains listed below, sequenced in a study of blood T cells in healthy people across ages. Through a sample-barcoded 5' primer and a J-beta primer mix, a second PCR was run for 7 to 11 cycles. One entry per CDR3 protein results from TCRdb running MiXCR on the 5' RACE reads. The sample shows approximately 800,000 distinct CDR3 sequences, about half of them seen only once. The sequencing sample was made of blood. All receptors come from an elderly man in good health.

The gene calls are TRBV5-6 and TRBJ1-4; D possibly corresponds to TRBD1 (5 bases). This CDR3 contains 13 residues. Trimming left V 0 bases short and J 8 bases short, with 8 bases between. Germline assignment: CDR1 SGHDT and CDR2 YYEEEE. In DNA form, the CDR3 reads TGTGCCAGCAGCTTGGAAGGGGTCGAAAAACTGTTTTTT. Residues: CASSLEGVEKLFF.

J is TRBJ2-6 and V is TRBV2; 8 nucleotides match TRBD1. Germline values: CDR1 SNHLY, CDR2 FYNNEI. With V trimmed by 5 bases and J by 2 bases, 5 bases remained unmatched. This CDR3 comprises 16 residues. The CDR3 here is CASSLDRAAGANVLTF. The CDR3 nucleotides are TGTGCCAGCAGTTTGGACAGGGCGGCTGGGGCCAACGTCCTGACTTTC.

The rearrangement uses TRBV12-3 or TRBV12-4 and TRBJ1-2; no reliable D call. The CDR3 length is 11 residues. Trimming cost V 6 bases and J 4 bases, with 6 bases left between them. CDR3 bases: TGTGCCAGCAGCCCCAGCTATGGCTACACCTTC. This codes for CASSPSYGYTF.

CDR3 protein: CASRLAGFAGNEQFF. CDR3 DNA sequence: TGTGCCAGCAGATTAGCGGGATTCGCGGGCAATGAGCAGTTCTTC. V and J are TRBV27 and TRBJ2-1, with TRBD2 matching 8 bases. V dropped 6 bases and J dropped 6; count of bases not matched to a gene: 10. Germline loops: CDR1 MNHEY, CDR2 SMNVEV (reference sequence). This CDR3 is 15 amino acids long.

J is TRBJ2-4 and V is TRBV12-3 or TRBV12-4; perhaps D is TRBD1 or TRBD2 (5 bases each). Trimming left V 6 bases short and J 2 bases short, with 20 bases between. The CDR3 spans 17 residues. The CDR3 sequence is CASSAGPRDGSKNIQYF. CDR3 DNA: TGTGCCAGCAGCGCGGGTCCCAGGGACGGTTCCAAAAACATTCAGTACTTC.

In this sample, this clonotype turned up a few times. The rearrangement uses TRBV20-1 and TRBJ2-7, with 9 bases lining up with TRBD2. V shed 4 bases and J 3 bases; nucleotides not matched to a gene: 7. Looked up from germline, CDR1 is DFQATT and CDR2 is SNEGSKA (reference sequence). The CDR3 has 14 residues. The CDR3 DNA is TGCAGTGCTAAAGGGACTAGCTGGTTCTACGAGCAGTACTTC. This sequence encodes CSAKGTSWFYEQYF.

The chain has TRBV12-3 or TRBV12-4 and TRBJ2-1, with TRBD2 identical over 10 bases. With 7 bases clipped from V and 4 bases from J, the junction kept 7 bases outside the gene matches. This CDR3 spans 15 amino acids. The CDR3 spells CASTLGAGGYNEQFF. CDR3 DNA: TGTGCCAGCACCCTGGGAGCGGGGGGGTACAATGAGCAGTTCTTC.

The chain recombines TRBV2 with TRBJ2-1, with 8 bases identical to TRBD1. CDR1 is SNHLY, CDR2 FYNNEI, per germline. V was clipped by 4 bases and J by 3 bases; unmatched bases: 5. CDR3 length: 15 amino acids. CDR3 residues: CASSAGTGNYNEQFF. The CDR3 bases are TGTGCCAGCAGTGCAGGGACAGGAAACTACAATGAGCAGTTCTTC.

The chain carries TRBV5-1 and TRBJ1-2, with a weak D call TRBD1 (5 bases). CDR1 and CDR2 from the germline V gene are SGHRS and YFSETQ. The CDR3 runs 14 residues. V lost 7 bases, J lost 8 bases, and 21 bases lay in between. CDR3 protein: CASRSPGPPLGYTF. The CDR3 region has the DNA TGCGCCAGCCGATCTCCGGGACCCCCACTGGGCTACACCTTC.

The chain carries TRBV29-1 and TRBJ1-2, with D possibly being TRBD1 (5 bases). V was trimmed by 7 bases and J by 1 base, leaving 13 bases between them. In germline, CDR1 is SQVTM, CDR2 ANQGSEA. The CDR3 runs to 13 residues. As DNA, the CDR3 is TGCAGCGATAGTGGGGGGAATAACTATGGCTACACCTTC. Residues: CSDSGGNNYGYTF.